Sequencing of this T cell receptor (beta chain) was carried out in a study of cytotoxic CD8 clonotypes in ibrutinib-treated CLL. Study as a whole: Samples averaged roughly 280,000 productive templates and more than 85,000 productive rearrangements.

As to this clone: Its target is unknown.

With cryopreserved PBMCs as the source, approximately 2 micrograms of genomic DNA went to TCR beta libraries. Profiled with immunoSEQ multiplex PCR; TCRdb holds only in-frame clones, not every one. The table has approximately 100,000 clones, 60% to 80% seen once; the top ten hold just under 25%. The CDR3 has 15 amino acids. V shed 2 bases and J 8 bases; nucleotides not matched to a gene: 9. Germline loops: CDR1 MNHEY, CDR2 SVGAGI. Study-wide results and caveats: Clonality was higher at ibrutinib response and returned toward baseline at progression. Under treatment, the uncommon public clonotypes either contracted or remained stable.

V usage is TRBV6-5 and J usage is TRBJ2-3, with 8 bases matching TRBD1. The TCR comes from a human donor with chronic lymphocytic leukemia. Sample: PBMCs, taken after 24 months of ibrutinib treatment. The CDR3 DNA follows: TGTGCCAGCAGTTACGAGTCACAGGGGGTAGCTACGCAGTATTTT. It encodes CASSYESQGVATQYF.